This T cell receptor beta chain is drawn from a study of blood T cells in healthy people across ages. The overall study: There was about one barcoded beta molecule captured by template switching per two T cells.

The CDR3 has 15 residues. V dropped 3 bases and J dropped 3; count of bases not matched to a gene: 7. Germline CDR1 and CDR2: ENHRY and SYGVKD. The amount of total RNA extracted per sample was at least 6 micrograms. For the second PCR, which ran for roughly 6 to 12 cycles, a sample-barcoded 5' primer and a J-beta primer mix were used. Any given sample supplied a minimum of 2.5 million CDR3-containing paired-end reads. TCRdb re-derived calls from the 5' RACE reads in MiXCR, one entry per CDR3 protein. This sample has some 670,000 distinct CDR3 sequences, with about 51% found just once. This chain uses TRBV10-3 with TRBJ2-5, with 7 bases that match TRBD1. This clonotype was obtained from a woman older than 75 in good health. The sequenced sample consisted of blood. Here the CDR3 DNA reads TGTGCCATCAGTGAACCCAGGACAGGAAAAGAGACCCAGTACTTC. This codes for CAISEPRTGKETQYF.